Each of the 32 T cell receptor beta chains below was sequenced from the same sample in a study of cytomegalovirus exposure and HLA in healthy donors. Profiling relied on immunoSEQ multiplex PCR, and the TCRdb table lists in-frame clones only, not all of them. The sample consists of over 110,000 clones, about 88% of them appearing once. Sequencing used PBMCs. The receptor source for this set is a man aged 18 to 29 in good health and CMV-seropositive.

The chain is built from TRBV5-4 and TRBJ2-2; 7 bases are shared with TRBD2. Germline assignment: CDR1 SGHNT and CDR2 YYREEE (reference sequence). This CDR3 spans 13 amino acids. With 7 bases clipped from V and 0 bases from J, the junction kept 0 bases outside the gene matches. The DNA for the CDR3 is TGTGCCAGCGGGGGGGCGAACACCGGGGAGCTGTTTTTT. It yields the protein CASGGANTGELFF. The whole variable domain, remainder taken from reference TRBV5-4 and TRBJ2-2, is ETGVTQSPTHLIKTRGQQVTLRCSSQSGHNTVSWYQQALGQGPQFIFQYYREEENGRGNFPPRFSGLQFPNYSSELNVNALELDDSALYLCASGGANTGELFFGEGSRLTVL.

The V call is TRBV30, the J call TRBJ1-1; D is ambiguous. This CDR3 has 13 amino acids. The V end lost 3 bases, the J end lost 0 bases, and 8 bases lay between the germline ends. CDR1 and CDR2 (germline): GTSNPN, SVGIG (reference sequence). The CDR3 loop reads CAWSEIMNTEAFF. CDR3 nucleotides: TGTGCCTGGAGCGAGATCATGAACACTGAAGCTTTCTTT. Complete variable domain (other parts from reference TRBV30 and TRBJ1-1): SQTIHQWPATLVQPVGSPLSLECTVEGTSNPNLYWYRQAAGRGLQLLFYSVGIGQISSEVPQNLSASRPQDRQFILSSKKLLLSDSGFYLCAWSEIMNTEAFFGQGTRLTVV.

V is TRBV10-2 and J is TRBJ2-7, with TRBD1 matching 8 bases. This CDR3 contains 14 residues. V gave up 10 bases and J gave up 3 bases; unmatched junction bases: 11. Per germline, CDR1 WSHSY and CDR2 SAAADI. The CDR3 sequence: CATIDKDRDYEQYF. The CDR3 DNA is TGCGCCACAATTGATAAGGACAGGGACTACGAGCAGTACTTC.

CDR3 region: CASSLVTGGESPLHF. Written as DNA, the CDR3 is TGTGCCAGCAGTTTGGTGACAGGGGGCGAATCACCCCTCCACTTT. The chain recombines TRBV27 with TRBJ1-6; TRBD1 aligns across 10 bases. Germline V gene lookup returns CDR1 MNHEY and CDR2 SMNVEV (reference sequence). The CDR3 totals 15 residues. V shed 3 bases and J 10 bases; nucleotides not matched to a gene: 6.

This clone came up a few times. The genes are TRBV7-9 and TRBJ2-7; a possible D gene is TRBD1 (5 bases). The ends were cut back, 6 bases at V and 3 bases at J, with 9 bases in the middle. Germline lookup yields CDR1 SEHNR and CDR2 FQNEAQ (reference sequence). CDR3 length equals 12 residues. CDR3 nucleotide sequence: TGTGCCAGCAGAGCAGACAGCTACGAGCAGTACTTC. It is translated as CASRADSYEQYF.

The chain carries TRBV18 and TRBJ2-2, with a tentative D call TRBD1 (6 bases). Trimming stripped 3 bases from V and 4 bases from J, with 9 bases between. CDR1 is KGHSH and CDR2 is LQKENI in the germline V gene. The CDR3 is made up of 14 amino acids. The DNA of the CDR3 is TGTGCCAGCTCACCGGGACATTTCACCGGGGAGCTGTTTTTT. Translating it yields CASSPGHFTGELFF.

The genes are TRBV11-3 and TRBJ2-3, with 12 bases matching TRBD2. This CDR3 contains 16 residues. Germline V CDR1 and CDR2: SGHNT, YENEEA. Trimming removed 4 bases from V and 1 base from J; junction bases left unmatched: 3. The CDR3 loop reads CASSSSGRARTDTQYF. CDR3 sequence (DNA): TGTGCCAGCAGCTCTAGCGGGAGGGCCCGCACAGATACGCAGTATTTT.

The chain employs TRBV7-9 and TRBJ1-1; 9 bases are shared with TRBD1. Trimming at V came to 5 bases and at J to 7 bases, leaving 11 bases not matched to a gene. CDR3 size: 15 residues. In germline, CDR1 is SEHNR, CDR2 FQNEAQ (reference sequence). This chain's CDR3 is CASSPKTGGIREAFF. For the CDR3, the DNA is TGTGCCAGCAGCCCTAAGACAGGGGGGATTCGTGAAGCTTTCTTT.

J is TRBJ2-1 and V is TRBV27, with no clear D. This CDR3 has 15 amino acids. Germline assignment: CDR1 MNHEY and CDR2 SMNVEV (reference sequence). The germline V and J ends were trimmed by 3 bases and 1 base, with 10 bases remaining between them. The CDR3 spells CASSFGLWSYNEQFF. The CDR3 bases are TGTGCCAGCAGTTTCGGGTTATGGTCCTACAATGAGCAGTTCTTC.

V and J are TRBV2 and TRBJ2-7, with TRBD2 matching over 9 bases. The trim removed 7 bases at V and 2 bases at J, leaving 9 bases unmatched. Germline V gives CDR1 SNHLY, CDR2 FYNNEI. The CDR3 extends over 15 amino acids. Here the CDR3 reads CASIPSSGAPYEQYF. CDR3 DNA sequence: TGTGCCAGCATCCCTTCTAGCGGGGCCCCCTACGAGCAGTACTTC.

This clone has a single count. The chain is built from TRBV27 and TRBJ2-7; 7 bases map to TRBD1. The germline V gene has CDR1 MNHEY and CDR2 SMNVEV (reference sequence). The CDR3 runs to 13 residues. After removal of 2 bases from V and 9 bases from J, the junction contained 7 bases not matched to a gene. This CDR3 reads CASSLIGQVGQYF. The CDR3 nucleotides read TGTGCCAGCAGTTTAATAGGACAGGTCGGGCAGTACTTC.

This chain connects TRBV27 to TRBJ1-1; 7 nucleotides align to TRBD1. Per germline, CDR1 MNHEY and CDR2 SMNVEV (reference sequence). The length of the CDR3 is 15 residues. V trimming: 5 bases; J trimming: 3 bases; junction bases outside the gene matches: 9. The CDR3, as DNA: TGTGCCAGCAGTGAGCAGGGGGTTAGGGACACTGAAGCTTTCTTT. This translates into CASSEQGVRDTEAFF.

This clone was found a few times. The chain combines TRBV5-4 with TRBJ2-1, with TRBD2 as a possible D gene (6 bases). The CDR3 sequence is 14 residues long. V was cut by 0 bases and J by 4 bases, with 8 bases left in between. Per germline, CDR1 SGHNT and CDR2 YYREEE (reference sequence). The CDR3 coding sequence is TGTGCCAGCAGCTTGGGACTAGAGTACAATGAGCAGTTCTTC. Protein: CASSLGLEYNEQFF.

The J gene is TRBJ1-2, the V gene TRBV5-4, with 7 bases fitting TRBD1. The V gene's germline CDR1 is SGHNT and CDR2 YYREEE (reference sequence). With 1 base clipped from V and 5 bases from J, the junction kept 8 bases outside the gene matches. The CDR3 consists of 15 residues. The CDR3, as DNA: TGTGCCAGCAGCTTGCGTCCTGCAGGGGGATATGGCTACACCTTC. It is translated as CASSLRPAGGYGYTF.

CDR3 sequence reads: CASSGQGARTEAFF. In nucleotides, the CDR3 is TGTGCCAGCAGCGGACAGGGGGCGCGCACTGAAGCTTTCTTT. V gene TRBV2 combines with J gene TRBJ1-1; TRBD1 matches at 11 bases. Germline assignment: CDR1 SNHLY and CDR2 FYNNEI. V dropped 6 bases and J dropped 4; count of bases not matched to a gene: 4. The CDR3 totals 14 residues.

This sequence joins TRBV15 and TRBJ2-5; D uncertain. The length of the CDR3 is 15 residues. Trimming took off 0 bases at V and 3 bases at J, with 11 bases between the two ends. Germline CDR1 LNHNV, CDR2 YYDKDF (reference sequence). DNA for the CDR3: TGTGCCACCAGCAGAGATAGGAGCCCCGAAGAGACCCAGTACTTC. Translation: CATSRDRSPEETQYF.

The rearrangement links TRBV29-1 to TRBJ1-2; D is possibly TRBD1 (5 bases). Germline assignment: CDR1 SQVTM and CDR2 ANQGSEA. The CDR3 covers 13 residues. Trimming took 5 bases from V and 8 from J, leaving 18 bases between them. DNA of the CDR3: TGCAGCGTTTCCAATTCGGCAGGGCACGGCTACACCTTC. As protein: CSVSNSAGHGYTF.

This chain joins TRBV2 and TRBJ2-5; 13 nucleotides agree with TRBD2. CDR1 and CDR2 (germline): SNHLY, FYNNEI. This CDR3 region has 15 residues. J gave up 4 bases and V 5 bases, and 4 bases lay outside the gene matches. The CDR3 reads CASSPGTSGIETQYF. The CDR3, as DNA: TGTGCCAGCAGTCCTGGGACTAGCGGGATAGAGACCCAGTACTTC.

This chain joins TRBV5-1 and TRBJ2-1; 9 bases are a match to TRBD2. CDR3 size: 15 residues. V gave up 4 bases and J gave up 5 bases; unmatched junction bases: 7. CDR1 and CDR2 (germline): SGHRS, YFSETQ. CDR3 nucleotides: TGCGCCAGCAGCCCCCGGGTAGCGGGGGACAATGAGCAGTTCTTC. Translated: CASSPRVAGDNEQFF.

V and J are TRBV2 and TRBJ1-5; 10 bases are a match to TRBD1. This CDR3 spans 15 amino acids. Germline trimming cut 6 bases from V and 5 bases from J; bases unmatched to any gene: 7. Germline CDR1 and CDR2: SNHLY and FYNNEI. This CDR3 reads CASRGGQGGDQPQHF. The CDR3, as DNA: TGTGCCAGCAGGGGAGGACAGGGGGGCGATCAGCCCCAGCATTTT. Drawing the rest from reference TRBV2 and TRBJ1-5, the complete variable domain is EPEVTQTPSHQVTQMGQEVILRCVPISNHLYFYWYRQILGQKVEFLVSFYNNEISEKSEIFDDQFSVERPDGSNFTLKIRSTKLEDSAMYFCASRGGQGGDQPQHFGDGTRLSIL.

The chain uses TRBV10-3 and TRBJ2-1; D remains ambiguous. The CDR3 runs to 14 residues. V shed 3 bases and J shed 7 bases, with 13 bases lying between them. Germline lookup yields CDR1 ENHRY and CDR2 SYGVKD. This chain's CDR3 is CAISDRYRLNEQFF. The CDR3 DNA follows: TGTGCCATCAGTGACCGTTATCGTTTGAATGAGCAGTTCTTC.

The chain employs TRBV29-1 and TRBJ1-1; D ambiguous. The CDR3 is 12 amino acids. Per the germline V gene, CDR1 is SQVTM and CDR2 is ANQGSEA. Trimming cost V 6 bases and J 6 bases, with 14 bases left between them. The CDR3 loop is CSVKLFAAEAFF. The CDR3 DNA sequence: TGCAGCGTCAAACTTTTTGCTGCTGAAGCTTTCTTT.

The rearrangement links TRBV7-8 to TRBJ2-1; the match to TRBD2 covers 8 bases. Germline V gene data show CDR1 as SGHVS and CDR2 as FQNEAQ. Trimming took 5 bases from V and 4 from J; bases not matched to a gene: 19. This CDR3 is 19 amino acids long. The CDR3 reads CASSPRRGTAGGTYNEQFF. In DNA form, the CDR3 reads TGTGCCAGCAGCCCGCGCAGGGGTACGGCGGGGGGTACGTACAATGAGCAGTTCTTC. Looking up the rest from reference TRBV7-8 and TRBJ2-1 gives the full variable domain: GAGVSQSPRYKVAKRGQDVALRCDPISGHVSLFWYQQALGQGPEFLTYFQNEAQLDKSGLPSDRFFAERPEGSVSTLKIQRTQQEDSAVYLCASSPRRGTAGGTYNEQFFGPGTRLTVL.

CDR3 residues: CASSSRQGGNTEAFF. CDR3 coding DNA: TGTGCCAGCAGTTCCCGACAGGGGGGGAACACTGAAGCTTTCTTT. The V and J genes are TRBV27 and TRBJ1-1; 9 bases are shared with TRBD1. Germline trimming cut 4 bases from V and 1 base from J; bases unmatched to any gene: 4. Germline CDR1 reads MNHEY; CDR2 reads SMNVEV (reference sequence). The length of the CDR3 is 15 residues.

V and J are TRBV27 and TRBJ2-1, with D perhaps TRBD2 (5 bases). Per the germline V gene, CDR1 is MNHEY and CDR2 is SMNVEV (reference sequence). Between the trimmed V and J ends, which lost 5 bases and 9 bases, there was a span of 8 bases. This CDR3 spans 11 amino acids. This chain's CDR3 is CASSQGSEQFF. CDR3 coding DNA: TGTGCCAGCAGTCAAGGGAGTGAGCAGTTCTTC.

The chain couples TRBV5-1 to TRBJ2-7; 7 nucleotides match TRBD1. The CDR3 covers 14 residues. The trim removed 0 bases at V and 3 bases at J, leaving 3 bases unmatched. Germline CDR1 is SGHRS and CDR2 is YFSETQ. The CDR3, as DNA: TGCGCCAGCAGCTTGGGGGGACAGAGCTACGAGCAGTACTTC. This codes for CASSLGGQSYEQYF.

The chain carries TRBV25-1 and TRBJ2-2; D is undetermined. Trimming left V 6 bases short and J 0 bases short, with 20 bases between. The CDR3 is made up of 18 amino acids. Per the germline V gene, CDR1 is MGHDK and CDR2 is SYGVNS. The chain's CDR3 is CASRSLGLGLSNTGELFF. CDR3 bases: TGTGCCAGCAGGAGTCTTGGGCTCGGTCTTTCGAACACCGGGGAGCTGTTTTTT.

The J gene is TRBJ1-4, the V gene TRBV15; 9 bases line up with TRBD1. Losses at the gene ends were 3 bases for V and 8 bases for J; bases not matched to a gene: 10. The length of the CDR3 is 16 residues. CDR1 and CDR2 (germline): LNHNV, YYDKDF (reference sequence). The CDR3 protein is CATSSQLGQGWEKLFF. CDR3 nucleotides: TGTGCCACCAGCAGCCAGCTAGGACAGGGGTGGGAAAAACTGTTTTTT.

The chain couples TRBV7-2 to TRBJ1-1; D remains unclear. The V end lost 3 bases, the J end lost 2 bases, and 10 bases lay between the germline ends. This CDR3 is built from 14 residues. Germline lookup yields CDR1 SGHTA and CDR2 FQGNSA. As DNA, the CDR3 is TGTGCCAGCAGCTTCGGGTATAGAAACACTGAAGCTTTCTTT. It codes for CASSFGYRNTEAFF.

The chain couples TRBV30 to TRBJ1-2; D is perhaps TRBD1 (5 bases). Germline V CDR1 and CDR2: GTSNPN, SVGIG (reference sequence). V lost 5 bases to trimming and J lost 4 bases, with 11 bases between them. The CDR3 length is 12 residues. Here the CDR3 reads CAWLGLSYGYTF. The CDR3 DNA reads as TGTGCCTGGTTGGGACTTTCCTATGGCTACACCTTC. Full variable domain (outside the CDR3, taken from reference TRBV30 and TRBJ1-2): SQTIHQWPATLVQPVGSPLSLECTVEGTSNPNLYWYRQAAGRGLQLLFYSVGIGQISSEVPQNLSASRPQDRQFILSSKKLLLSDSGFYLCAWLGLSYGYTFGSGTRLTVV.

The chain couples TRBV11-3 to TRBJ2-7, with D perhaps TRBD2 (5 bases). The CDR3 extends over 16 amino acids. Trimming cost V 1 base and J 6 bases, with 19 bases left between them. CDR1 is SGHNT, CDR2 YENEEA, per germline. The CDR3 loop reads CASSLAGLASRGEQYF. CDR3 DNA: TGTGCCAGCAGCTTAGCCGGCCTAGCAAGTCGAGGCGAGCAGTACTTC.

The rearrangement links TRBV5-1 to TRBJ2-3; 10 bases agree with TRBD2. The ends lost 4 bases at V and 0 bases at J; junction bases unmatched: 11. The CDR3 sequence is 18 residues long. CDR1 SGHRS and CDR2 YFSETQ come from the germline V gene. The CDR3 DNA is TGCGCCAGCAGCCCCTGGACTAGCGGAGAGCTTAGCACAGATACGCAGTATTTT. Translation: CASSPWTSGELSTDTQYF.